This paragraph reports one T cell receptor beta chain. Its antigen is not known. The sample originates from a study of CD8 T cells in Susac syndrome. Study-wide findings and caveats: The authors acknowledged that the study's TCR sequencing and HLA analysis involved relatively few individuals.

The germline CDR1 and CDR2 sequences are SGHDT and YYEEEE. This CDR3 is built from 14 residues. V was clipped by 4 bases and J by 8 bases, with 13 bases between them. Reverse transcription of about 0.45 to 1 ug RNA was performed with random hexamers. The authors amplified TCR beta CDR3 across 54 Vbeta and 13 Jbeta using immunoSEQ multiplex PCR. TCRdb reprocessed the immunoSEQ multiplex PCR reads via MiXCR and lists one record per CDR3 protein. The sample has under 200,000 distinct CDR3 sequences, around 95% seen once; the top ten hold less than 0.11%. Sequencing of TCR beta was undertaken in CD8+ and CD4+ T cells derived from blood.

The material sequenced was CD4+ T cells from PBMCs. The TCR was taken from a human donor in good health. The chain carries TRBV5-6 and TRBJ2-6, with D possibly matching TRBD2 (5 bases). The DNA for the CDR3 is TGTGCCAGCAGCGCTTACTCGGGGACCAACGTCCTGACTTTC. It codes for CASSAYSGTNVLTF.